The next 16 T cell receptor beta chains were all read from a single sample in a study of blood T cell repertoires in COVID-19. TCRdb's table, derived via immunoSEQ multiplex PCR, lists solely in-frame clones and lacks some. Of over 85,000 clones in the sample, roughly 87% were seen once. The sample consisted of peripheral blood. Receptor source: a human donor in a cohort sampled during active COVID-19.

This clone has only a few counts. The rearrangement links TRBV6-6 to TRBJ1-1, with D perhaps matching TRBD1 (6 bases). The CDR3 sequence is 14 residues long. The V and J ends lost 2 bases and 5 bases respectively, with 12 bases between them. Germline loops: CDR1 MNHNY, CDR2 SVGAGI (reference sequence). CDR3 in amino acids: CASSYGQMRTEAFF. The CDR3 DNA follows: TGTGCCAGCAGTTACGGACAGATGAGAACTGAAGCTTTCTTT.

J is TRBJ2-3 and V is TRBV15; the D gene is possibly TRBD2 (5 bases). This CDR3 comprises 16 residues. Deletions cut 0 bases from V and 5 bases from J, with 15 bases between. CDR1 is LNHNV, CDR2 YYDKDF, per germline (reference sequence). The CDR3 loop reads CATSRDPAGSVDTQYF. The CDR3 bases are TGTGCCACCAGCAGAGATCCTGCGGGTTCCGTAGATACGCAGTATTTT.

The CDR3 loop reads CASSDSTSGRETQYF. DNA for the CDR3: TGTGCCAGCAGTGACTCGACTAGCGGGAGGGAGACCCAGTACTTC. J is TRBJ2-5 and V is TRBV6-4, with TRBD2 matching over 13 bases. Germline CDR1 reads MRHNA; CDR2 reads SNTAGT. The CDR3 is 15 amino acids. Trimming cost V 0 bases and J 5 bases; bases outside gene matches: 0.

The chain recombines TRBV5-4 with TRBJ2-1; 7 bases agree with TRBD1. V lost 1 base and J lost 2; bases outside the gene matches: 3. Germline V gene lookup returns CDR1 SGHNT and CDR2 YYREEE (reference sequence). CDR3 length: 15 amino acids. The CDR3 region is CASSLNRGPYNEQFF. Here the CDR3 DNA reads TGTGCCAGCAGCTTGAACAGGGGCCCCTACAATGAGCAGTTCTTC.

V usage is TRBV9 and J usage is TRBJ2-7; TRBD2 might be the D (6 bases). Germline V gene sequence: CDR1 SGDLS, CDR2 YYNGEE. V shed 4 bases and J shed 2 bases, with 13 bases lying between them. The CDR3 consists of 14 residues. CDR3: CASSQMREPYEQYF. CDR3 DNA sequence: TGTGCCAGCAGCCAGATGCGGGAACCCTACGAGCAGTACTTC.

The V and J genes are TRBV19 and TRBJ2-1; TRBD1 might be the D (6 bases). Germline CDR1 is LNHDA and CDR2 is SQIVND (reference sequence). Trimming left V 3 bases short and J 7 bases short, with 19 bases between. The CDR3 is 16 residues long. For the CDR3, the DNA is TGTGCCAGTAGTATGTTTCTTGTGTCAGGGGCGAATGAGCAGTTCTTC. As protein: CASSMFLVSGANEQFF.

CDR3 protein: CATSGNRVGNEKLFF. The CDR3 nucleotides are TGTGCCACCAGCGGAAACAGGGTTGGTAATGAAAAACTGTTTTTT. V is TRBV15 and J is TRBJ1-4, with D maybe TRBD1 (6 bases). Germline V gene sequence: CDR1 LNHNV, CDR2 YYDKDF (reference sequence). There are 15 residues in the CDR3. V lost 5 bases and J lost 4, with 14 bases in between.

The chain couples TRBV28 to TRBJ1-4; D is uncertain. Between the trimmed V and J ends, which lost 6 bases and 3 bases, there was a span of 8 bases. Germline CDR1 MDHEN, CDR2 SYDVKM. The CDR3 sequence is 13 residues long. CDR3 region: CASRSAANEKLFF. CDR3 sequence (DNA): TGTGCCAGCAGATCGGCGGCTAATGAAAAACTGTTTTTT.

The CDR3 is CASSQTGRAFF. DNA of the CDR3: TGTGCCAGCAGCCAGACAGGGCGAGCTTTCTTT. The chain couples TRBV12-3 or TRBV12-4 to TRBJ1-1, with TRBD1 matching 7 bases. With V trimmed by 6 bases and J by 10 bases, 5 bases remained unmatched. The CDR3 covers 11 residues.

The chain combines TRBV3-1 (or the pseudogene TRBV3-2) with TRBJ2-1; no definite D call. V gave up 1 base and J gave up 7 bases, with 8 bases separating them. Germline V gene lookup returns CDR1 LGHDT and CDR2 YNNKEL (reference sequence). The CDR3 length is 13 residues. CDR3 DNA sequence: TGTGCCAGCAGCCAAGCCCTATTAAATGAGCAGTTCTTC. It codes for CASSQALLNEQFF.

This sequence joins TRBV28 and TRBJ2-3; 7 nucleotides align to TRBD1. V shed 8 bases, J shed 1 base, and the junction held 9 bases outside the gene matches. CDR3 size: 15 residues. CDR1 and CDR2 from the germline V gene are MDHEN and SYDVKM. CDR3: CASPPRDRGTDTQYF. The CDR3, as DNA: TGTGCCAGCCCCCCAAGGGACAGAGGCACAGATACGCAGTATTTT.

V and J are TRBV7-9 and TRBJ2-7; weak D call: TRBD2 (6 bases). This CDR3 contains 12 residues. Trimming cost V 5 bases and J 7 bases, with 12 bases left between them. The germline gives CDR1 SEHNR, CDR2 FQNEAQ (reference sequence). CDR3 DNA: TGTGCCAGCAGCCGCGGGACTGGGGAGCAGTACTTC. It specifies CASSRGTGEQYF.

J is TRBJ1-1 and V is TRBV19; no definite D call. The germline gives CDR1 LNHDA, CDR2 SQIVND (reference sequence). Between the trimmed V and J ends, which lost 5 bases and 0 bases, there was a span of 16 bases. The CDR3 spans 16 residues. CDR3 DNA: TGTGCCAGTAGTCTGACTTGGCGGGGATTGAACACTGAAGCTTTCTTT. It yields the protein CASSLTWRGLNTEAFF.

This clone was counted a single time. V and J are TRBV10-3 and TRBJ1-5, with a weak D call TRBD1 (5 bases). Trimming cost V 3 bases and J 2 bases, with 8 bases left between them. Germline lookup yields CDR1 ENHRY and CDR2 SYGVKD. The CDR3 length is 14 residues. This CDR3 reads CAISDLQGNQPQHF. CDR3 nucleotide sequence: TGTGCCATCAGTGACCTACAGGGCAATCAGCCCCAGCATTTT.

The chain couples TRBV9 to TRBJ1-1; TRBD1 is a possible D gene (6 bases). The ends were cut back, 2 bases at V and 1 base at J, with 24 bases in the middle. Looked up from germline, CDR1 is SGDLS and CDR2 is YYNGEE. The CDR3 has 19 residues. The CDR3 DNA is TGTGCCAGCAGCGTTAAACCTGTCGGGCAGGGGCACCCGAACACTGAAGCTTTCTTT. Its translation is CASSVKPVGQGHPNTEAFF.

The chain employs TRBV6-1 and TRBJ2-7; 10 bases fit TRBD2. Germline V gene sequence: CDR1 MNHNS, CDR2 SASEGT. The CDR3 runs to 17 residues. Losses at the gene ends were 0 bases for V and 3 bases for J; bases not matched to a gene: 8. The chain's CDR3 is CASSEAGLAGVSYEQYF. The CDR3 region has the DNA TGTGCCAGCAGTGAAGCGGGGCTAGCGGGAGTCAGCTACGAGCAGTACTTC.